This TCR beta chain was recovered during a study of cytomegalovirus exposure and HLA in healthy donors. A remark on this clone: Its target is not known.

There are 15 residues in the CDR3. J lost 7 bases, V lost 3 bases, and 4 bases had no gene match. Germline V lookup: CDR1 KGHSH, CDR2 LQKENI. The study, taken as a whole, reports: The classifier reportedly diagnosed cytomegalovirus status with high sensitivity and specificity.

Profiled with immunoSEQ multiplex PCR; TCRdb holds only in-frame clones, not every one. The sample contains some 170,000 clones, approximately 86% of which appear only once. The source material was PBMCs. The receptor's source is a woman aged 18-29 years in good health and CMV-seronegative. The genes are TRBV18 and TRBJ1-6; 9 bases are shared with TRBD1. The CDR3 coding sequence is TGTGCCAGCTCACCGAGACAGGGGGAAAATTCACCCCTCCACTTT. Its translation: CASSPRQGENSPLHF. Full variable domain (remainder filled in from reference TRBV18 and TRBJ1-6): NAGVMQNPRHLVRRRGQEARLRCSPMKGHSHVYWYRQLPEEGLKFMVYLQKENIIDESGMPKERFSAEFPKEGPSILRIQQVVRGDSAAYFCASSPRQGENSPLHFGNGTRLTVT.